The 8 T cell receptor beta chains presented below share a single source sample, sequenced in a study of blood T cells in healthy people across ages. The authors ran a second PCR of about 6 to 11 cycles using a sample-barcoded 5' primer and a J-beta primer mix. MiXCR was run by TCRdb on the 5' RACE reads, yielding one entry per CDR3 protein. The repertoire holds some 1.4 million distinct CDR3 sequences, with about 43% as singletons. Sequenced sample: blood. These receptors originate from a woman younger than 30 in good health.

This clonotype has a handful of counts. CDR3 sequence reads: CASSPPGGLPANEQYF. Written as DNA, the CDR3 is TGTGCCAGCTCGCCCCCGGGGGGGTTACCCGCGAACGAGCAGTACTTC. The V and J genes are TRBV18 and TRBJ2-7; 8 bases match TRBD2. The V segment lost 6 bases and the J segment 5 bases; nucleotides outside the gene matches: 15. This CDR3 comprises 16 residues. Germline lookup yields CDR1 KGHSH and CDR2 LQKENI.

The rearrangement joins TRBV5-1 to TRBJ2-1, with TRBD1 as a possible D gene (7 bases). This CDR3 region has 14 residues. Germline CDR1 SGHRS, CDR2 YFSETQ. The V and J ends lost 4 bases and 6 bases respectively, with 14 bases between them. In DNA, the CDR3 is TGCGCCAGCAGCGTGGAGGGACAGTCCAATGAGCAGTTCTTC. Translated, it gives CASSVEGQSNEQFF. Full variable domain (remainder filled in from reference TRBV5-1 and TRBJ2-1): KAGVTQTPRYLIKTRGQQVTLSCSPISGHRSVSWYQQTPGQGLQFLFEYFSETQRNKGNFPGRFSGRQFSNSRSEMNVSTLELGDSALYLCASSVEGQSNEQFFGPGTRLTVL.

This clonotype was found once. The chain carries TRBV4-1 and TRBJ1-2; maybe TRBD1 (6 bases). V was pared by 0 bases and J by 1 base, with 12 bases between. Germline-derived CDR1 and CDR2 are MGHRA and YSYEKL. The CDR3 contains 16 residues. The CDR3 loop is CASSQEVLGGNYGYTF. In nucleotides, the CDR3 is TGCGCCAGCAGCCAAGAGGTCTTAGGGGGTAACTATGGCTACACCTTC.

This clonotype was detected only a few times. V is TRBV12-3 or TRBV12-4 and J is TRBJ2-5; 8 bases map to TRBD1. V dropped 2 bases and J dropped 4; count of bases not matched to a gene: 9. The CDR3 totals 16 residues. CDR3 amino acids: CASSLYGQGGRETQYF. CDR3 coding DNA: TGTGCCAGCAGTTTATATGGACAGGGCGGGCGAGAGACCCAGTACTTC.

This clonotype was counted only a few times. In DNA, the CDR3 is TGTGCCAGCAGTTACTCGCAGGGAGGGAGTGAAAAACTGTTTTTT. This sequence encodes CASSYSQGGSEKLFF. The chain has TRBV6-5 and TRBJ1-4, with D possibly matching TRBD1 (5 bases). Germline CDR1 reads MNHEY; CDR2 reads SVGAGI. The V end lost 0 bases, the J end lost 7 bases, and 12 bases lay between the germline ends. This CDR3 is 15 amino acids long.

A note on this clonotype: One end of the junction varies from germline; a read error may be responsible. CDR3 DNA: TGTGCTAGCAGCCCCTCGGATGGCGGGGGGCCCAGCTCCTACGAGCAGTACTTC. Protein sequence: CASSPSDGGGPSSYEQYF. The chain employs TRBV7-2 and TRBJ2-7, with TRBD2 matching over 8 bases. Germline lookup yields CDR1 SGHTA and CDR2 FQGNSA. The CDR3 runs to 18 residues.

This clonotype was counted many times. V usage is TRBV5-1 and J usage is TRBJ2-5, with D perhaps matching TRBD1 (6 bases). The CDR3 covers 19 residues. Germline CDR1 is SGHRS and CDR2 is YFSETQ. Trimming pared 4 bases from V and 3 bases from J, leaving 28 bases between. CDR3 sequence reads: CASSANRELRRGSKETQYF. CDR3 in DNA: TGCGCCAGCAGCGCAAACAGGGAACTACGAAGAGGATCAAAAGAGACCCAGTACTTC.

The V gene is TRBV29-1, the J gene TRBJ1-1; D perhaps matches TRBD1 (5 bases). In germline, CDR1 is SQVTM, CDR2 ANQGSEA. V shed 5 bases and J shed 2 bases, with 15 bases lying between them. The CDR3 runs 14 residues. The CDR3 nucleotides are TGCAGCGTTCCGCCACGGGGCGACAACACTGAAGCTTTCTTT. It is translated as CSVPPRGDNTEAFF.